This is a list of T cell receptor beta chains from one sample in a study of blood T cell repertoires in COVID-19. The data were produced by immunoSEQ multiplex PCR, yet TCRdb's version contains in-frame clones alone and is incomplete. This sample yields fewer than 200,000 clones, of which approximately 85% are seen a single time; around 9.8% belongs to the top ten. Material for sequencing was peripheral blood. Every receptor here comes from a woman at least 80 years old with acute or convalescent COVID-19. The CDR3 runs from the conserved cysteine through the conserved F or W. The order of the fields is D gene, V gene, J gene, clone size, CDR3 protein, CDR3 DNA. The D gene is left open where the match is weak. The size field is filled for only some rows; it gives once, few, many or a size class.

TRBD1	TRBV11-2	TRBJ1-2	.	CASSFTGGDYGYTF	TGTGCCAGCAGCTTTACAGGGGGCGACTATGGCTACACCTTC
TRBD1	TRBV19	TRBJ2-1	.	CASSRGQGVYNEQFF	TGTGCCAGTAGTAGGGGGCAGGGGGTCTACAATGAGCAGTTCTTC
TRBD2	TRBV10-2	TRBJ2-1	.	CASKGLAGGGNEQFF	TGCGCCAGCAAGGGGCTAGCGGGAGGAGGCAATGAGCAGTTCTTC
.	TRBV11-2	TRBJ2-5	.	CASSPTGGQETQYF	TGTGCCAGCAGCCCCACGGGGGGCCAGGAGACCCAGTACTTC
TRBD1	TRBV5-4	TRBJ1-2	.	CASRLDRGGGYGYTF	TGTGCCAGCAGGCTCGACAGGGGAGGTGGCTATGGCTACACCTTC
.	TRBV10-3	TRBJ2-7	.	CAISDDYYEQYF	TGTGCCATCAGTGATGACTACTACGAGCAGTACTTC
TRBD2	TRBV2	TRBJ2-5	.	CASKGLAGGETQYF	TGTGCCAGCAAAGGACTAGCGGGAGGAGAGACCCAGTACTTC
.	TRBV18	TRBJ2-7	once	CASSPRLGGALGEQYF	TGTGCCAGCTCACCACGTTTGGGGGGGGCTCTTGGCGAGCAGTACTTC
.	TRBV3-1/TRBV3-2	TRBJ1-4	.	CASSQDEGYEKLFF	TGTGCCAGCAGCCAAGACGAGGGATATGAAAAACTGTTTTTT
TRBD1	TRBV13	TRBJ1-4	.	CASSLGTGRNEKLFF	TGTGCCAGCAGCTTAGGGACAGGGCGGAATGAAAAACTGTTTTTT
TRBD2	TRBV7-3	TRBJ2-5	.	CASSLVGGQETQYF	TGTGCCAGCAGCTTGGTCGGGGGGCAAGAGACCCAGTACTTC
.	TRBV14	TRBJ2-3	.	CASSLRGGPHTQYF	TGTGCCAGCAGCCTTAGGGGGGGGCCACATACGCAGTATTTT
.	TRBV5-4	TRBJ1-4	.	CASSLAGVEKLFF	TGTGCCAGCAGCTTGGCAGGGGTTGAAAAACTGTTTTTT
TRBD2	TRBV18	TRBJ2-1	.	CASSPREGEQFF	TGTGCCAGCTCACCACGGGAGGGTGAGCAGTTCTTC
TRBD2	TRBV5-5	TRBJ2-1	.	CASSTRLADGLGDEQFF	TGTGCCAGCAGCACCAGACTAGCGGACGGGTTAGGGGATGAGCAGTTCTTC
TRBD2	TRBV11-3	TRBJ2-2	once	CASSHGGDLTGELFF	TGTGCCAGCAGCCACGGGGGGGATCTCACCGGGGAGCTGTTTTTT
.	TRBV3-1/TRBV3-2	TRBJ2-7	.	CASSRTPGGGNAYEQYF	TGTGCCAGCAGCCGGACGCCCGGTGGGGGGAATGCGTACGAGCAGTACTTC
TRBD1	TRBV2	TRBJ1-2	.	CASGDRNYGYTF	TGTGCCAGCGGGGACAGAAACTATGGCTACACCTTC
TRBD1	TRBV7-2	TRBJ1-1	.	CASSSTGGGTEAFF	TGTGCCAGCAGCTCGACAGGGGGCGGTACTGAAGCTTTCTTT
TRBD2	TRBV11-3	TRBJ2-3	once	CASSFGGGGRADTQYF	TGTGCCAGCAGCTTCGGGGGTGGTGGGAGGGCAGATACGCAGTATTTT
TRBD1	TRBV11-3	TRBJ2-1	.	CASSLVASPGTGYNEQFF	TGTGCCAGCAGCTTAGTAGCAAGCCCCGGGACAGGCTACAATGAGCAGTTCTTC
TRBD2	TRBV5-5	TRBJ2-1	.	CASSLDLAGGPGEQFF	TGTGCCAGCAGCTTGGATTTAGCGGGGGGGCCCGGTGAGCAGTTCTTC
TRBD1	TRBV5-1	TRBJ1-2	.	CASSLAQGALGYTF	TGCGCCAGCAGCTTGGCCCAGGGGGCCCTCGGCTACACCTTC
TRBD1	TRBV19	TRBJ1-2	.	CASSMTGQGLVGGYTF	TGTGCCAGTAGTATGACGGGACAGGGTTTGGTTGGGGGCTACACCTTC
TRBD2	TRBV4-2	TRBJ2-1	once	CASSQEPMASGVFDEQFF	TGTGCCAGCAGCCAAGAACCGATGGCCAGCGGGGTTTTCGATGAGCAGTTCTTC
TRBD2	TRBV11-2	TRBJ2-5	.	CASSLTAGGLETQYF	TGTGCCAGCAGCTTAACCGCGGGAGGACTAGAGACCCAGTACTTC
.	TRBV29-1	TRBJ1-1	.	CSVAGGVSTEAFF	TGCAGCGTTGCAGGAGGGGTCAGCACTGAAGCTTTCTTT
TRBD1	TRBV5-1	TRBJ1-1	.	CASRSTGGAWTEAFF	TGCGCCAGCAGATCAACAGGGGGCGCATGGACTGAAGCTTTCTTT
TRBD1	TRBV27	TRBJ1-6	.	CASSFLRGTDSPLHF	TGTGCCAGCAGTTTCCTCAGGGGGACGGATTCACCCCTCCACTTT